This T cell receptor (beta chain) emerged from a study of blood T cell repertoires in COVID-19. The CDR3 loop spans 18 amino acids. Germline-derived CDR1 and CDR2 are SGHNT and YYREEE (reference sequence). Trimming cost V 3 bases and J 3 bases; bases outside gene matches: 11. Sequencing used immunoSEQ multiplex PCR; TCRdb keeps in-frame clones, though not all of them. The sample holds about 250,000 clones, approximately 80% seen once. The chain couples TRBV5-4 to TRBJ2-6; 8 nucleotides agree with TRBD1. The sample taken for sequencing was peripheral blood. This receptor was obtained from a man at least 80 years old with acute or convalescent COVID-19. DNA of the CDR3: TGTGCCAGCAGCTCCCCATTTGGACAGGGTGGTGGGGCCAACGTCCTGACTTTC. Translating it yields CASSSPFGQGGGANVLTF.